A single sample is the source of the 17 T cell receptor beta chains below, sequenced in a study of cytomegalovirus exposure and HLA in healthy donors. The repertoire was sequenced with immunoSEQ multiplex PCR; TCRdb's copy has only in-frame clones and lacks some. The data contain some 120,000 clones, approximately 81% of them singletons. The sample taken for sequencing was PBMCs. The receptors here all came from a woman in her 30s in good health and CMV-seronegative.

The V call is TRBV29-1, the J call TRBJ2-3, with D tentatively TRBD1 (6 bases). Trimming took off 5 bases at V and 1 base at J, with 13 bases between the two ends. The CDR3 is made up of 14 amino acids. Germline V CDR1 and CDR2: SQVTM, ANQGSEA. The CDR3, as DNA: TGCAGCGTTTCCTGGGACACCCGCACAGATACGCAGTATTTT. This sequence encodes CSVSWDTRTDTQYF.

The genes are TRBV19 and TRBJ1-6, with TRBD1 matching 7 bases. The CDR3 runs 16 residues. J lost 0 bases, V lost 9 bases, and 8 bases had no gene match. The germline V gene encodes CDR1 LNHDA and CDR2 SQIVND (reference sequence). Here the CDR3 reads CASWTGGSSYNSPLHF. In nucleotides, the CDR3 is TGTGCCAGCTGGACAGGTGGGAGCTCCTATAATTCACCCCTCCACTTT.

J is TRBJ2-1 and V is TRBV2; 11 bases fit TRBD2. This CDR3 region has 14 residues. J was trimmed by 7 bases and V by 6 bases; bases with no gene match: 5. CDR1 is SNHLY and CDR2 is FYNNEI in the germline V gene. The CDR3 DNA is TGTGCCAGCAGGGGGCTAGCGGGGGGAAATGAGCAGTTCTTC. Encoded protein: CASRGLAGGNEQFF.

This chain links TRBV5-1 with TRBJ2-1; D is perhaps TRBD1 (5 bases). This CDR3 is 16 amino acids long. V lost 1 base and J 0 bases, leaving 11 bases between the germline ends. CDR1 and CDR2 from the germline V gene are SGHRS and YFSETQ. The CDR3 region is CASSLQGSSSYNEQFF. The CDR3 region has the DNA TGCGCCAGCAGCTTGCAGGGCTCCAGCTCCTACAATGAGCAGTTCTTC.

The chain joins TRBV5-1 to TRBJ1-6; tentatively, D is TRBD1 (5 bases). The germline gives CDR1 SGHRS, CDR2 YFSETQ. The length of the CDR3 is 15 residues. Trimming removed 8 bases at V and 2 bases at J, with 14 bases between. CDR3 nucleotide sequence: TGCGCCAGTACTCGGGGGGTTGCCTATAATTCACCCCTCCACTTT. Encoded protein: CASTRGVAYNSPLHF.

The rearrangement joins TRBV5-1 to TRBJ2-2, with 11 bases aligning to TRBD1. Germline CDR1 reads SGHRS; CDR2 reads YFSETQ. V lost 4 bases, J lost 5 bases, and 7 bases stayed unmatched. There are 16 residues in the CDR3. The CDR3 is CASSPGTGGRTGELFF. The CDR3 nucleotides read TGCGCCAGCAGCCCCGGGACAGGGGGAAGAACCGGGGAGCTGTTTTTT.

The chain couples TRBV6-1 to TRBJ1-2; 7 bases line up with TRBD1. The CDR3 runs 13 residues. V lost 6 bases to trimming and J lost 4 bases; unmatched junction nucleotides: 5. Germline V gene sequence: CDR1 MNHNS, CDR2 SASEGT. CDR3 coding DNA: TGTGCCAGCAGGCCCCGGGACAGCTATGGCTACACCTTC. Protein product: CASRPRDSYGYTF.

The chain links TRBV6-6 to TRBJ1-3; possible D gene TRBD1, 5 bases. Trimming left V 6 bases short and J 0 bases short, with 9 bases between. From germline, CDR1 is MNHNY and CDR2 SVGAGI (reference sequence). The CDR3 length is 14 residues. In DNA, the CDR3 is TGTGCCAGCAGACTTGACAGCTCTGGAAACACCATATATTTT. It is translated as CASRLDSSGNTIYF.

The CDR3 nucleotides are TGTGCCAGCAGTGCCGACAGGCGGGAGCAGTTCTTC. This translates into CASSADRREQFF. The chain links TRBV6-1 to TRBJ2-1, with a tentative D call TRBD1 (6 bases). V lost 4 bases, J lost 10 bases, and 11 bases lay in between. The germline V gene encodes CDR1 MNHNS and CDR2 SASEGT. This CDR3 is 12 amino acids long.

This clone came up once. CDR3 bases: TGCGCCAGCAGACCTTCGGGGGGCGGGGAGACCCAGTACTTC. Translated: CASRPSGGGETQYF. The V gene is TRBV5-1, the J gene TRBJ2-5; tentatively, D is TRBD2 (7 bases). The V gene lost 5 bases and the J gene lost 5 bases, with 16 bases spanning the gap. CDR1 is SGHRS, CDR2 YFSETQ, per germline. The CDR3 runs to 14 residues.

The CDR3 reads CASGAGQGVETQYF. The CDR3 DNA sequence: TGTGCTAGTGGTGCAGGACAGGGCGTAGAGACCCAGTACTTC. The chain employs TRBV12-5 and TRBJ2-5; 8 nucleotides match TRBD1. The CDR3 totals 14 residues. V lost 5 bases to trimming and J lost 4 bases; unmatched junction nucleotides: 6. The V gene's germline CDR1 is LGHNT and CDR2 FRNRAP. Using reference TRBV12-5 and TRBJ2-5 for the parts outside the CDR3, the full variable domain is DARVTQTPRHKVTEMGQEVTMRCQPILGHNTVFWYRQTMMQGLELLAYFRNRAPLDDSGMPKDRFSAEMPDATLATLKIQPSEPRDSAVYFCASGAGQGVETQYFGPGTRLLVL.

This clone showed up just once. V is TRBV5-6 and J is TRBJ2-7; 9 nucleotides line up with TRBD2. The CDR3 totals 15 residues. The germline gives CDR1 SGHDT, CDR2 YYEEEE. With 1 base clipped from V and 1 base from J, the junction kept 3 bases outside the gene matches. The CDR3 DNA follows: TGTGCCAGCAGCTTGTTTAGCGGGGGTTCCTACGAGCAGTACTTC. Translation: CASSLFSGGSYEQYF.

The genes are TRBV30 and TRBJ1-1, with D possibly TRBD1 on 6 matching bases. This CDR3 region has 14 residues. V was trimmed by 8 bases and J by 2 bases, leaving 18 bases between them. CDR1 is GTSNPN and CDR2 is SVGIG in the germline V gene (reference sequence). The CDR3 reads CAGLGGTTNTEAFF. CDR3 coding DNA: TGTGCCGGGCTCGGGGGGACAACCAACACTGAAGCTTTCTTT.

CDR3 in DNA: TGCGCCAGCAGCCAAGAACCAATTGGGAGATCCACTGAAGCTTTCTTT. This codes for CASSQEPIGRSTEAFF. This chain links TRBV4-3 with TRBJ1-1, with D unresolved. Germline V gene data show CDR1 as LGHNA and CDR2 as YSLEER. CDR3 length equals 16 residues. Trimming stripped 0 bases from V and 4 bases from J, with 15 bases between.

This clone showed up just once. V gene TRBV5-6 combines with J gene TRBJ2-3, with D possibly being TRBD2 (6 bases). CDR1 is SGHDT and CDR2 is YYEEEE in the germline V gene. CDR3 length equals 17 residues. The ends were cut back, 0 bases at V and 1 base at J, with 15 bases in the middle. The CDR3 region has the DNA TGTGCCAGCAGCTTGGCCGGGACTGCCAAAGGCACAGATACGCAGTATTTT. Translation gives CASSLAGTAKGTDTQYF.

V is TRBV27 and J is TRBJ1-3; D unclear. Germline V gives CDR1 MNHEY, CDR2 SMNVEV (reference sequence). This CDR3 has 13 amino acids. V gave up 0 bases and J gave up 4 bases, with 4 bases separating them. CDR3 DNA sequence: TGTGCCAGCAGTTTATCGGCCGGAAACACCATATATTTT. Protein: CASSLSAGNTIYF.

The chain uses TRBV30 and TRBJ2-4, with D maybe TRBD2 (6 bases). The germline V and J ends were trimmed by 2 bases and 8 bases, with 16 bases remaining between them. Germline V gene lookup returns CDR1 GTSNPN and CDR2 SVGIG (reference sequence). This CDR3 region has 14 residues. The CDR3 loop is CAWSRSGPGDIQYF. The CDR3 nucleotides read TGTGCCTGGAGTAGAAGCGGGCCCGGGGACATTCAGTACTTC.